The clone carrying this T cell receptor (beta chain) was seen just once. The record originates from a study of T cell changes during pregnancy in multiple sclerosis. Sequencing used immunoSEQ multiplex PCR; TCRdb keeps in-frame clones, though not all of them. Of under 65,000 clones listed, roughly 91% are singletons. Looked up from germline, CDR1 is SGHDN and CDR2 is FVKESK. V was pared by 4 bases and J by 8 bases, with 11 bases between. CDR3 size: 12 residues. The material sequenced was CD4+ T cells from peripheral blood mononuclear cells, taken in the third trimester of pregnancy. This receptor was identified in a female donor with multiple sclerosis, enrolled in a pregnancy study. The chain couples TRBV14 to TRBJ1-1; no reliable D call. CDR3 sequence: CASSRSRMEAFF. CDR3 coding DNA: TGTGCCAGCAGCCGGTCCAGAATGGAAGCTTTCTTT.